Detailed here is one TCR beta chain. Only in-frame clones appear in the TCRdb table, and some are missing; sequencing was by immunoSEQ multiplex PCR. The data contain 9,500 to 15,000 clones, about three quarters of them singletons. The sample comes from a study of chemoradiotherapy in HPV16-positive cancers. The germline V and J ends were trimmed by 2 bases and 0 bases, with 20 bases remaining between them. The CDR3 covers 19 residues. CDR1 and CDR2 (germline): KGHSH, LQKENI. The sample was acquired from a patient who underwent chemoradiotherapy. The clonotype was recovered from a human donor with HPV-associated anogenital cancer. The chain combines TRBV18 with TRBJ1-3, with D possibly matching TRBD1 (5 bases). CDR3 residues: CASSPSRGDRDYSGNTIYF. CDR3 in DNA: TGTGCCAGCTCACCATCCCGAGGGGACCGCGATTACTCTGGAAACACCATATATTTT. The full variable domain, in which reference TRBV18 and TRBJ1-3 provide the parts outside the CDR3, is NAGVMQNPRHLVRRRGQEARLRCSPMKGHSHVYWYRQLPEEGLKFMVYLQKENIIDESGMPKERFSAEFPKEGPSILRIQQVVRGDSAAYFCASSPSRGDRDYSGNTIYFGEGSWLTVV.